These 18 T cell receptor beta chains were sequenced from one sample in a study of low-dose radiotherapy and immunotherapy resistance in tumors. Time point denoted: after trial treatment. Described treatment: LDRT plus nivolumab, ipilimumab, low-dose cyclophosphamide and aspirin (RACIN trial). Covering alpha and beta chains, TRAV- and TRBV-specific primers were used for the first-strand cDNA. TCRs were put through approximately 20 PCR cycles of amplification with Phusion. A constant-region primer and the V-primer adapter served as the primer pair. TCRdb fed the reads into MiXCR, producing one record per CDR3 protein. The sample shows more than 70,000 distinct CDR3 sequences, around 20% of them seen only once. This specimen consisted of PBMCs, obtained after low-dose radiotherapy plus immunotherapy. These receptors originate from a female donor with ovarian cancer.

This clonotype has a handful of counts. The rearrangement links TRBV30 to TRBJ1-6; D gene uncertain. Germline V gives CDR1 GTSNPN, CDR2 SVGIG (reference sequence). The length of the CDR3 is 15 residues. The V end lost 1 base, the J end lost 7 bases, and 14 bases lay between the germline ends. This CDR3 is CAWSAGSAGNSPLHF. Written as DNA, the CDR3 is TGTGCCTGGAGTGCCGGGAGCGCGGGGAATTCACCCCTCCACTTT. Using reference TRBV30 and TRBJ1-6 for the parts outside the CDR3, the full variable domain is SQTIHQWPATLVQPVGSPLSLECTVEGTSNPNLYWYRQAAGRGLQLLFYSVGIGQISSEVPQNLSASRPQDRQFILSSKKLLLSDSGFYLCAWSAGSAGNSPLHFGNGTRLTVT.

The rearrangement links TRBV27 to TRBJ2-7; tentatively, D is TRBD1 or TRBD2 (5 bases each). Deletions cut 7 bases from V and 3 bases from J, with 16 bases between. CDR1 and CDR2 (germline): MNHEY, SMNVEV (reference sequence). This CDR3 region has 14 residues. Here the CDR3 DNA reads TGTGCCAGCACTGGGACCGCACTACACTACGAGCAGTACTTC. Translation gives CASTGTALHYEQYF.

This clonotype has ten or more counts. The chain couples TRBV23-1 to TRBJ2-1; 10 bases align to TRBD2. TRBV23-1 is given ORF status, its function remaining uncertain. J gave up 2 bases and V 8 bases, and 9 bases lay outside the gene matches. This CDR3 contains 16 residues. In DNA form, the CDR3 reads TGCGCCAGCTTTAAGCGGGAGGGTCGGACCTACAATGAGCAGTTCTTC. This encodes CASFKREGRTYNEQFF.

Ten or more counts support this clonotype. The chain employs TRBV2 and TRBJ2-2, with unresolved D. Looked up from germline, CDR1 is SNHLY and CDR2 is FYNNEI. This CDR3 spans 15 amino acids. V was pared by 3 bases and J by 3 bases, with 11 bases between. The CDR3 sequence is CASSDLGYDTGELFF. The CDR3 DNA reads TGTGCCAGCAGTGACTTGGGGTACGACACCGGGGAGCTGTTTTTT.

Concerning this clonotype itself: Given a much more abundant clone one base away, this may be a read error. The V gene is TRBV30, the J gene TRBJ2-2; possibly TRBD2 for D (7 bases). The CDR3 consists of 14 residues. Germline CDR1 and CDR2: GTSNPN and SVGIG (reference sequence). CDR3 nucleotides: TGTGCCTGGAGTTCGGGGGGCCGCACCAGGGAGCTGTTTTTT. This codes for CAWSSGGRTRELFF.

The table lists this clonotype with many counts. V usage is TRBV19 and J usage is TRBJ2-3; 7 bases are a match to TRBD2. The CDR3 totals 15 residues. Germline V lookup: CDR1 LNHDA, CDR2 SQIVND (reference sequence). The V segment lost 6 bases and the J segment 1 base; nucleotides outside the gene matches: 7. The CDR3 loop reads CASRAYREGTDTQYF. The CDR3 DNA is TGTGCCAGTAGGGCCTATCGGGAGGGCACAGATACGCAGTATTTT.

In its sample, this clonotype was seen many times. The V gene is TRBV29-1, the J gene TRBJ2-3; TRBD1 agrees at 7 bases. The CDR3 totals 15 residues. Losses at the gene ends were 4 bases for V and 1 base for J; bases not matched to a gene: 8. Germline V lookup: CDR1 SQVTM, CDR2 ANQGSEA. CDR3 DNA: TGCAGCGTTGCCGGGACAGAGCTCCGCACAGATACGCAGTATTTT. Residues: CSVAGTELRTDTQYF.

This clonotype was detected many times. The chain recombines TRBV7-9 with TRBJ2-3; 8 bases agree with TRBD2. This CDR3 has 15 residues. Losses at the gene ends were 0 bases for V and 4 bases for J; bases not matched to a gene: 3. CDR1 is SEHNR and CDR2 is FQNEAQ in the germline V gene (reference sequence). CDR3 residues: CASSLASGAADTQYF. DNA of the CDR3: TGTGCCAGCAGCTTAGCTAGCGGGGCTGCAGATACGCAGTATTTT.

This clonotype was observed many times. This chain links TRBV28 with TRBJ2-1, with TRBD2 matching over 9 bases. The CDR3 covers 15 residues. Germline CDR1 MDHEN, CDR2 SYDVKM. V lost 2 bases, J lost 7 bases, and 6 bases stayed unmatched. Here the CDR3 reads CASSLAGGPKNEQFF. The DNA of the CDR3 is TGTGCCAGCAGTTTAGCGGGAGGGCCGAAGAATGAGCAGTTCTTC. Drawing the rest from reference TRBV28 and TRBJ2-1, the complete variable domain is DVKVTQSSRYLVKRTGEKVFLECVQDMDHENMFWYRQDPGLGLRLIYFSYDVKMKEKGDIPEGYSVSREKKERFSLILESASTNQTSMYLCASSLAGGPKNEQFFGPGTRLTVL.

The sample holds a few counts of this clonotype. The genes are TRBV18 and TRBJ1-2; D remains unclear. Germline loops: CDR1 KGHSH, CDR2 LQKENI. Trimming removed 3 bases at V and 3 bases at J, with 20 bases between. This CDR3 contains 17 residues. The CDR3 reads CASSPPLSTAVDYGYTF. Written as DNA, the CDR3 is TGTGCCAGCTCACCTCCCCTGTCGACGGCCGTCGACTATGGCTACACCTTC. Combining the CDR3 with reference TRBV18 and TRBJ1-2 gives the whole variable domain NAGVMQNPRHLVRRRGQEARLRCSPMKGHSHVYWYRQLPEEGLKFMVYLQKENIIDESGMPKERFSAEFPKEGPSILRIQQVVRGDSAAYFCASSPPLSTAVDYGYTFGSGTRLTVV.

This rearrangement joins TRBV7-2 to TRBJ2-1; D is perhaps TRBD2 (7 bases). From germline, CDR1 is SGHTA and CDR2 FQGNSA. CDR3 size: 15 residues. Trimming cost V 5 bases and J 5 bases, with 16 bases left between them. CDR3 DNA: TGTGCCAGCAGCCTGTCGTGGGGGGGCCACAATGAGCAGTTCTTC. It is translated as CASSLSWGGHNEQFF.

Comment on this clonotype: A far bigger clonotype differs at one base, so this is likely a read error. The chain combines TRBV9 with TRBJ2-1; 9 bases are a match to TRBD2. The CDR3 is 15 residues long. V lost 0 bases to trimming and J lost 10 bases; unmatched junction nucleotides: 8. Germline V CDR1 and CDR2: SGDLS, YYNGEE. The CDR3 region has the DNA TGTGCCAGCAGCGTAGGAGCGGGAGGTAGCTACGAGCAGTTCTTC. This gives the protein CASSVGAGGSYEQFF.

This clonotype was seen ten or more times. This rearrangement joins TRBV27 to TRBJ2-2; D not resolved. V lost 0 bases, J lost 2 bases, and 7 bases lay in between. Germline V gene data show CDR1 as MNHEY and CDR2 as SMNVEV (reference sequence). The CDR3 runs to 15 residues. In nucleotides, the CDR3 is TGTGCCAGCAGTTTATCCCGGTCCAACACCGGGGAGCTGTTTTTT. Amino acid sequence: CASSLSRSNTGELFF.

This clonotype was picked up many times. V and J are TRBV2 and TRBJ2-1; 10 positions match TRBD2. Trimming cost V 6 bases and J 6 bases; bases outside gene matches: 11. CDR1 SNHLY and CDR2 FYNNEI come from the germline V gene. The CDR3 extends over 16 amino acids. As DNA, the CDR3 is TGTGCCAGCAGGTCTAGCGGGAGTGCGGGGACCAATGAGCAGTTCTTC. Translating gives CASRSSGSAGTNEQFF.

About this clonotype itself: A read error is likely here: a far larger clone is one base away. This chain connects TRBV10-3 to TRBJ2-1, with TRBD1 matching over 9 bases. The trim removed 8 bases at V and 10 bases at J, leaving 6 bases unmatched. The CDR3 totals 12 residues. Looked up from germline, CDR1 is ENHRY and CDR2 is SYGVKD. CDR3 amino acids: CAIGTGSYEQFF. DNA for the CDR3: TGTGCCATCGGGACAGGGTCCTACGAGCAGTTCTTC.

This clonotype has a count of ten or more. The genes are TRBV5-6 and TRBJ1-5; D is unresolved. This CDR3 is built from 13 residues. V was cut by 0 bases and J by 7 bases, with 8 bases left in between. Germline loops: CDR1 SGHDT, CDR2 YYEEEE. The CDR3, as DNA: TGTGCCAGCAGCTTGGGATTTCGACAGCCCCAGCATTTT. The encoded protein is CASSLGFRQPQHF. Using reference TRBV5-6 and TRBJ1-5 for the parts outside the CDR3, the full variable domain is DAGVTQSPTHLIKTRGQQVTLRCSPKSGHDTVSWYQQALGQGPQFIFQYYEEEERQRGNFPDRFSGHQFPNYSSELNVNALLLGDSALYLCASSLGFRQPQHFGDGTRLSIL.

This clonotype was seen ten or more times. This chain uses TRBV6-2 or TRBV6-3 with TRBJ2-3; D may match TRBD1 or TRBD2 (5 bases each). Germline V gene sequence: CDR1 MNHEY, CDR2 SVGEGT. The V gene lost 6 bases and the J gene lost 5 bases, with 15 bases spanning the gap. CDR3 length: 14 amino acids. Written as DNA, the CDR3 is TGTGCCAGCAGCCTCCGGGACGGACAAGATACGCAGTATTTT. Translating it yields CASSLRDGQDTQYF.

This clonotype was found many times. CDR3 protein: CASSQRNGGPGQKNIQYF. DNA of the CDR3: TGCGCCAGCAGTCAAAGAAATGGTGGTCCGGGACAGAAAAACATTCAGTACTTC. This chain joins TRBV23-1 and TRBJ2-4, with TRBD1 identical over 7 bases. TRBV23-1 is placed among ORFs of uncertain function. The CDR3 runs 18 residues. Losses at the gene ends were 2 bases for V and 4 bases for J; bases not matched to a gene: 14.